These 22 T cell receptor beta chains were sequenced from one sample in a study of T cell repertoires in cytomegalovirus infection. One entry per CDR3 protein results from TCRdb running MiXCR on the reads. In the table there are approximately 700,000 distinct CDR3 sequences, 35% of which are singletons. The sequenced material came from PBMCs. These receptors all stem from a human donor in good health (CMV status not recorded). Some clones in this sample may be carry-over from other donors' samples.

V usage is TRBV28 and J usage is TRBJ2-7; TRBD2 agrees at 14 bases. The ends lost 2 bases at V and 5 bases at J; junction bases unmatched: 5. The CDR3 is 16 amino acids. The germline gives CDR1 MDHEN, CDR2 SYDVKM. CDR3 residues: CASSLRGGLAGDEQYF. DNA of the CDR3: TGTGCCAGCAGTTTACGCGGGGGACTAGCGGGAGACGAGCAGTACTTC.

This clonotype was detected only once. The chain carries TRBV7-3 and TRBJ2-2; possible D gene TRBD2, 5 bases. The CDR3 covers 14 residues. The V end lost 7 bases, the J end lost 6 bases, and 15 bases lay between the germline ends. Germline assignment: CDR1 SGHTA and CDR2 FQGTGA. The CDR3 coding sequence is TGTGCCAGCATCGTCAGCGGTTTGGCCGGGGAGCTGTTTTTT. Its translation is CASIVSGLAGELFF.

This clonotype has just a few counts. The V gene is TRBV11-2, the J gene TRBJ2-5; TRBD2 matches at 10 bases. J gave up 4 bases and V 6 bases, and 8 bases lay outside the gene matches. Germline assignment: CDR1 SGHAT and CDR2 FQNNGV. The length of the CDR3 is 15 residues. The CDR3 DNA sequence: TGTGCCAGCAGGGCAGCGGGGGGGCTACTAGAGACCCAGTACTTC. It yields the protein CASRAAGGLLETQYF.

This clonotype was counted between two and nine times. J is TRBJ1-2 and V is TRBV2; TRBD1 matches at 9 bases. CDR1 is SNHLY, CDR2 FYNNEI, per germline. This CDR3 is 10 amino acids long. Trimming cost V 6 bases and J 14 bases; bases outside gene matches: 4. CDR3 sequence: CASRGTGQTF. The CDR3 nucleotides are TGTGCCAGCAGGGGGACAGGGCAGACCTTC.

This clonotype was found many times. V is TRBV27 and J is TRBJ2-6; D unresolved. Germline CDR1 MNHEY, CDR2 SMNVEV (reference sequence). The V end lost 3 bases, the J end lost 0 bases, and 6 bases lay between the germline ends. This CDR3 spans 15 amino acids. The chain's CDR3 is CASSFLSSGANVLTF. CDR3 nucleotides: TGTGCCAGCAGTTTTCTCAGCTCTGGGGCCAACGTCCTGACTTTC.

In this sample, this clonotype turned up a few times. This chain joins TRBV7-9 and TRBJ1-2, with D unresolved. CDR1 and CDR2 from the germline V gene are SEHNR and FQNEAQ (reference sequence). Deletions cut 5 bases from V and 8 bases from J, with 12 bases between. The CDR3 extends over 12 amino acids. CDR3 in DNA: TGTGCCAGCAGCCATCGGACTCAGGGCTACACCTTC. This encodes CASSHRTQGYTF. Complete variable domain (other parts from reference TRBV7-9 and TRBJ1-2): DTGVSQNPRHKITKRGQNVTFRCDPISEHNRLYWYRQTLGQGPEFLTYFQNEAQLEKSRLLSDRFSAERPKGSFSTLEIQRTEQGDSAMYLCASSHRTQGYTFGSGTRLTVV.

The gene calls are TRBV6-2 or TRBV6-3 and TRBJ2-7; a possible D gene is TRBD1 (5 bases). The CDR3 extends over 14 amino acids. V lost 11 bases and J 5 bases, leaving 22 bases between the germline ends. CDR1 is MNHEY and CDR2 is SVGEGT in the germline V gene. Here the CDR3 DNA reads TGTGCCGCTCCCTGCAGGGCCTGGTTCGACGAGCAGTACTTC. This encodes CAAPCRAWFDEQYF.

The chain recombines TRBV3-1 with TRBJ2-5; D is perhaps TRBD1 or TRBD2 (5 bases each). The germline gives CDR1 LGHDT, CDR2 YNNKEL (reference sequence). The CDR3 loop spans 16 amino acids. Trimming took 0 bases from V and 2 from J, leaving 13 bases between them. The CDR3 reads CASSQEEGLRQETQYF. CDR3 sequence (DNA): TGTGCCAGCAGCCAAGAAGAGGGGCTGAGGCAAGAGACCCAGTACTTC.

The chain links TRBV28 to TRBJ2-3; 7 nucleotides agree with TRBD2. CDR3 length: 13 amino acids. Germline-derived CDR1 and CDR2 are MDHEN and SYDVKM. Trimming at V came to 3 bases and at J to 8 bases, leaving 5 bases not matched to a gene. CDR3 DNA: TGTGCCAGCAGTTTTCCACGGGAGGTTACGCAGTATTTT. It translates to CASSFPREVTQYF.

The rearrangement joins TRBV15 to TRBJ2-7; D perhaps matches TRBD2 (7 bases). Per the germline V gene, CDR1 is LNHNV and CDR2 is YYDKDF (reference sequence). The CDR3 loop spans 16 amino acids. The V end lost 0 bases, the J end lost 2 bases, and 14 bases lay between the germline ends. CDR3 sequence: CATSRDFEGGPYEQYF. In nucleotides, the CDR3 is TGTGCCACCAGCAGAGATTTTGAGGGGGGGCCCTACGAGCAGTACTTC.

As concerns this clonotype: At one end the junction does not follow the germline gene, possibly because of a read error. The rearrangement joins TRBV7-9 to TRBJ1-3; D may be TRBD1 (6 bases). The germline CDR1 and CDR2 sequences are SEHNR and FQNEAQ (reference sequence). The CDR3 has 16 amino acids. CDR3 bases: TGTGCAAGCAGCCCGCCATTGGGACATGCCGGAAACACCATATATTTT. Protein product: CASSPPLGHAGNTIYF. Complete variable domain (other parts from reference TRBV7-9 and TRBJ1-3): DTGVSQNPRHKITKRGQNVTFRCDPISEHNRLYWYRQTLGQGPEFLTYFQNEAQLEKSRLLSDRFSAERPKGSFSTLEIQRTEQGDSAMYLCASSPPLGHAGNTIYFGEGSWLTVV.

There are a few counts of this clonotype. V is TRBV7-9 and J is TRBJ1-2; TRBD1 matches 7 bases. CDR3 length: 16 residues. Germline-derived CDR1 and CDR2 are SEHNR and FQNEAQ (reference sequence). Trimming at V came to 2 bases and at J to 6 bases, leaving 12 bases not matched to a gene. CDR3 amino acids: CASSLQPGGDMNGYTF. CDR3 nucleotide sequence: TGTGCCAGCAGCTTACAGCCAGGGGGGGACATGAATGGCTACACCTTC.

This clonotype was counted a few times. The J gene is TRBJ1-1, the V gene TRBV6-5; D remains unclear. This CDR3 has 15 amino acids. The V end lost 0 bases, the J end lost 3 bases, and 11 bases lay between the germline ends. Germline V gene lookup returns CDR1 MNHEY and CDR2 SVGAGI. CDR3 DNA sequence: TGTGCCAGCAGTTACTCGGCAGGTTTACACACTGAAGCTTTCTTT. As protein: CASSYSAGLHTEAFF.

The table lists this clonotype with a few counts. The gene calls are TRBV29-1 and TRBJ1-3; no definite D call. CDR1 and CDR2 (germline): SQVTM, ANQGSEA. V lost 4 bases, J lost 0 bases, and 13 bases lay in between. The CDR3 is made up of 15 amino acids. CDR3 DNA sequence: TGCAGCGTTGTTTACGTCCTTAGCTCTGGAAACACCATATATTTT. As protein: CSVVYVLSSGNTIYF.

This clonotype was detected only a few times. CDR3 region: CATSRDAVYNEQFF. The CDR3, as DNA: TGTGCCACCAGCAGAGATGCAGTTTACAATGAGCAGTTCTTC. The rearrangement uses TRBV15 and TRBJ2-1; D is unresolved. Germline V gene data show CDR1 as LNHNV and CDR2 as YYDKDF (reference sequence). Trimming removed 0 bases from V and 4 bases from J, with 7 bases in between. The CDR3 spans 14 residues.

The CDR3 region is CASSTTGPTSGANVLTF. In DNA form, the CDR3 reads TGTGCCAGTAGTACCACGGGACCGACCTCTGGGGCCAACGTCCTGACTTTC. The chain is built from TRBV19 and TRBJ2-6; either TRBD1 or TRBD2 may supply D (5 bases each). There are 17 residues in the CDR3. With 4 bases removed from V and 0 bases from J, the gap between germline ends came to 13 bases. The germline gives CDR1 LNHDA, CDR2 SQIVND (reference sequence).

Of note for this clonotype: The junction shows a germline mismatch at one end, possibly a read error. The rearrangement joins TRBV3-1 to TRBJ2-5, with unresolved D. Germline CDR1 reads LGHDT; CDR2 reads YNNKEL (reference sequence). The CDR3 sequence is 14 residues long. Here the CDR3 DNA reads TGTGCCCGCAGCAAAGATTATTACCAAGCGACCCAGTACTTC. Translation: CARSKDYYQATQYF.

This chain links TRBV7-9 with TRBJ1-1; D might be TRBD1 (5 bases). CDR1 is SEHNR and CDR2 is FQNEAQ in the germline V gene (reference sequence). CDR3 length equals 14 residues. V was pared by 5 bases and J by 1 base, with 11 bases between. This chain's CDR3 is CASSPPGENTEAFF. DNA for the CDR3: TGTGCCAGCAGCCCTCCGGGGGAGAACACTGAAGCTTTCTTT.

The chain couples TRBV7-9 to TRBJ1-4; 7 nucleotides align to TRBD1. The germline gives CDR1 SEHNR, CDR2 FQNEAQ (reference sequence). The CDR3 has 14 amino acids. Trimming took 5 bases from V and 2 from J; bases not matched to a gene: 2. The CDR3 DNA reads TGTGCCAGCAGCCCACAGGGGACTAATGAAAAACTGTTTTTT. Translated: CASSPQGTNEKLFF. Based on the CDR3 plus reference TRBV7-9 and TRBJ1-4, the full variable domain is DTGVSQNPRHKITKRGQNVTFRCDPISEHNRLYWYRQTLGQGPEFLTYFQNEAQLEKSRLLSDRFSAERPKGSFSTLEIQRTEQGDSAMYLCASSPQGTNEKLFFGSGTQLSVL.

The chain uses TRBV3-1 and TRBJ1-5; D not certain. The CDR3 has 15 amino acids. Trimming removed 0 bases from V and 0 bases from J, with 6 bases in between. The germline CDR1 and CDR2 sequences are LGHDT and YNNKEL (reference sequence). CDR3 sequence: CASSQERHSNQPQHF. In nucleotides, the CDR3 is TGTGCCAGCAGCCAAGAAAGACATAGCAATCAGCCCCAGCATTTT.

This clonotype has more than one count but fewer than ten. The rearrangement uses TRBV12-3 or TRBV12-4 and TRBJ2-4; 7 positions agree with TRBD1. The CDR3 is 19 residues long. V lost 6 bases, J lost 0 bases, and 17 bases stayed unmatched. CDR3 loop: CASSQLRDSPNIAKNIQYF. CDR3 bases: TGTGCCAGCAGCCAACTCCGGGACAGCCCCAATATAGCCAAAAACATTCAGTACTTC.

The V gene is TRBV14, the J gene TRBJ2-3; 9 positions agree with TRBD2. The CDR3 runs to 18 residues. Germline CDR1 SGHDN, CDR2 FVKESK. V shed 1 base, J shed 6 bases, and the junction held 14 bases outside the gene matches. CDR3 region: CASSQGTSVPPQTDTQYF. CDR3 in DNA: TGTGCCAGCAGCCAAGGGACTAGCGTTCCCCCACAGACGGATACGCAGTATTTT.